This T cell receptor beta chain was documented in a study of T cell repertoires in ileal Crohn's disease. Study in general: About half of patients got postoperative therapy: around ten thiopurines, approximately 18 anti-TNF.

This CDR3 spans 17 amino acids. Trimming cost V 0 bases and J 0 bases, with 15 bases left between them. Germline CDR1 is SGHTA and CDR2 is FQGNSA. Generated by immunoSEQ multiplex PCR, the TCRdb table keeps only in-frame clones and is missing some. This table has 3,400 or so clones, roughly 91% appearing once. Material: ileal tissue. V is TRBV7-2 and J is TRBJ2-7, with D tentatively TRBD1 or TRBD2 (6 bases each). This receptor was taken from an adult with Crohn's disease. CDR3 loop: CASSLALRGASSYEQYF. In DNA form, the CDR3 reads TGTGCCAGCAGCTTAGCGCTAAGGGGGGCCAGCTCCTACGAGCAGTACTTC.